The clone carrying this TCR beta chain has a count of ten or more. Its antigen is currently unknown. The CDR3 has 13 residues. V trimming: 6 bases; J trimming: 11 bases; junction bases outside the gene matches: 7. Uncontrolled infection, other autoimmune disease, pregnancy or lactation excluded patients. Template material for amplifying TCR beta CDR3 regions consisted of RNA transcripts. HTBI primers were used for first-round RT-PCR of the TCR CDR3. Each CDR3 protein gets one entry after TCRdb re-called the multiplex PCR reads with MiXCR. This table holds 600,000 to 650,000 distinct CDR3 sequences, roughly 17% found once. These data originate in a study of T cells in Graves' hyperthyroidism and ophthalmopathy. General observations from the study: Clonotypes that were expanded in thyroid above 0.001 mostly appeared in blood too.

The chain recombines TRBV12-3 or TRBV12-4 with TRBJ1-6; TRBD1 agrees at 7 bases. Material: blood. The receptor was derived from a woman aged 30 to 39 with Graves' hyperthyroidism. CDR3 sequence: CASRTTGSAPLHF. CDR3 in DNA: TGTGCCAGCAGGACGACAGGGTCAGCACCCCTCCACTTT.